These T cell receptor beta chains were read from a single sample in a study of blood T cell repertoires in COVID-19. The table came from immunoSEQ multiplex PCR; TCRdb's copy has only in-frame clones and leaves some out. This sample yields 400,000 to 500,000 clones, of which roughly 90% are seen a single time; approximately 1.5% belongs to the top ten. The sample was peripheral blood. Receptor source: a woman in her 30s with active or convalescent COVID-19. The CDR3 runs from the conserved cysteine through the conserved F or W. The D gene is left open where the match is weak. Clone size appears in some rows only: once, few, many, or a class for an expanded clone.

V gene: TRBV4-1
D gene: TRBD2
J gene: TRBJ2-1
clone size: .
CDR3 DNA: TGCGCCAGCAGCCCCGGGACTAGTAACTACAATGAGCAGTTCTTC
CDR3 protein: CASSPGTSNYNEQFF

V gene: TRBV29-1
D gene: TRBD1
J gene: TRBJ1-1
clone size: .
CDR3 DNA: TGCAGCGTCGCTCCGGGACAGGGATCCGCTGAAGCTTTCTTT
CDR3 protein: CSVAPGQGSAEAFF

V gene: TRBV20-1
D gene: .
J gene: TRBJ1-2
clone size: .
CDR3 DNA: TGCAGTGCTAGAGGACTCGGGGGCTACACCTTC
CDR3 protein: CSARGLGGYTF

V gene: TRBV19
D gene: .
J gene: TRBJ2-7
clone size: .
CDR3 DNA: TGTGCCAGCGCCGCTCCAAATTTAAGGGGCGAGCAGTACTTC
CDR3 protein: CASAAPNLRGEQYF

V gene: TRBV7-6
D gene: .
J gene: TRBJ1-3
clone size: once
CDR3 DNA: TGTGCCAGCAGTTATGCAACAGGGACACTCGGTGGAAACACCATATATTTT
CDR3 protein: CASSYATGTLGGNTIYF

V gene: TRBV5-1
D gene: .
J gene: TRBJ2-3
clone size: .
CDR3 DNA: TGCGCCAGCAGCTTGGAGGGGGCAGATACGCAGTATTTT
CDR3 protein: CASSLEGADTQYF

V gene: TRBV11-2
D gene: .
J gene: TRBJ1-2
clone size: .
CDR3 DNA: TGTGCCAGCAGCATAACCGGGACTTCACGCGGCTACACCTTC
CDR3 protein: CASSITGTSRGYTF

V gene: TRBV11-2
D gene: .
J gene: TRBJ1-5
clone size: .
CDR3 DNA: TGTGCCAGCAGCTTAGATTTCGCAGGAAATCAGCCCCAGCATTTT
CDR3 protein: CASSLDFAGNQPQHF

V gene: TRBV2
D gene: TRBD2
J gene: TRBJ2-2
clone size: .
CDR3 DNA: TGTGCCAGCAGCCCGGGGGTAGCGGGAGACATCGCGAACACCGGGGAGCTGTTTTTT
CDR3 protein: CASSPGVAGDIANTGELFF

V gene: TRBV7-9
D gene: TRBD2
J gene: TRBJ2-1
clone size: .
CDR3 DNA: TGTGCCAGCAGCTCCACTAGCGGGAGGGCTAATGAGCAGTTCTTC
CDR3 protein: CASSSTSGRANEQFF

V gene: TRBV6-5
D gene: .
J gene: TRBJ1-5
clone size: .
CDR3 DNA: TGTGCCAGCAGCCATCAGGAGGGCTTCCCCCTTTCCTTT
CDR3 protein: CASSHQEGFPLSF

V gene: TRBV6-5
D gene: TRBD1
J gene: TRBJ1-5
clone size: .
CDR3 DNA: TGTGCCAGCGGGACAGGGGATGGCCAGCCCCAGCATTTT
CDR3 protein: CASGTGDGQPQHF

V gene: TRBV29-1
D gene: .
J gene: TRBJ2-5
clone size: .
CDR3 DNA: TGCAGCGTTGGCAGGGCCCAAGAGACCCAGTACTTC
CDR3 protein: CSVGRAQETQYF

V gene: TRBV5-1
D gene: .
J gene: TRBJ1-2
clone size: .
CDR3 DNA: TGCGCCAGCAGCCCTGGTAAGATCACAGGGATAAACTATGGCTACACCTTC
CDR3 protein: CASSPGKITGINYGYTF

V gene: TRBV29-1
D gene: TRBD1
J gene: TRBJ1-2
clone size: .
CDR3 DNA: TGCAGCGTACGGACAGGAGCTAACTATGGCTACACCTTC
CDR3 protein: CSVRTGANYGYTF

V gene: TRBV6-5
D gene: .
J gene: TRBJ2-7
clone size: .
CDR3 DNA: TGTGCCAGCAGTACCGGACAGCCTTTCTCCTACGAGCAGTACTTC
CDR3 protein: CASSTGQPFSYEQYF

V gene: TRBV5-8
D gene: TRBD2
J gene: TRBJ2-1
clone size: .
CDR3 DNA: TGTGCCAGCAGCTTTCGGGGGGAATACAATGAGCAGTTCTTC
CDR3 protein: CASSFRGEYNEQFF

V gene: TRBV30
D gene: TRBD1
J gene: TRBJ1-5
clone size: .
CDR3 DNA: TGTGCCTGGACGCCGGGACAGGGCTTTCAGCCCCAGCATTTT
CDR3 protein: CAWTPGQGFQPQHF